This entry describes one T cell receptor (beta chain). This clonotype was found many times. Its recognized antigen is unknown. Base qualities are missing; no much larger clone stands one base away. The library was prepared using 5' RACE. The sequencer was an Illumina HiSeq 2500. A second about 7 to 11 cycle PCR used a sample-barcoded 5' primer and a J-beta primer mix. A template-switch 5' adaptor carrying 12 random nucleotides introduced a unique molecular identifier onto each TCR beta cDNA molecule. At least 2.5 million CDR3-containing paired-end reads were obtained from each sample. All of the RNA was converted into first-strand cDNA using the Mint cDNA synthesis kit, with a TRBC-specific oligonucleotide serving as the primer. Following uracil-DNA glycosylase treatment, a first 18-cycle PCR with universal primers M1SS and BC2_uni_R was performed on all cDNA. On the study's bioinformatics: Normalization of each sample was performed by random selection of 1 million high-quality reads, each carrying a distinct molecular identifier. Reads with shared molecular identifiers were discarded instead of being binned into consensus sequences. MiTCR, run with a Q25 quality threshold and the strictest error-elimination algorithm, handled CDR3 identification, clonotype clustering and error correction. A nonparametric unseen species model with Euler transformation was used to estimate lower-bound total TCR beta diversity. Using fastp trimming at Q25 and MiXCR clonotype assembly, TCRdb reanalyzed the public sequencing data and kept in-frame beta chains. Each entry is one CDR3 protein sequence, shown with its most common DNA and genes. What appears here as the V and J calls and clone size reflects TCRdb's work, not the paper's. This sample has almost 550,000 distinct CDR3 sequences in its table, and around 24% of those were observed once. The ten most abundant clones make up under 9% of the sample.

Systemically healthy Caucasian individuals from Russia, 39 in total and aged about 6 to 95 years, were included as donors. Each donor gave 8 to 10 milliliters of peripheral blood, collected into EDTA-treated Vacutainer tubes. PBMCs were isolated by Ficoll-Paque density-gradient centrifugation, with at least 6 million obtained per sample. Trizol reagent was used to extract total RNA from PBMCs, with at least 5.5 micrograms per sample. For every donor, an aliquot of PBMCs went through flow cytometry to measure the percentages of naive CD45RAhigh/CD27high T cells. From cysteine to phenylalanine, the CDR3 is 12 amino acids long. The entry retains the CDR3 DNA only, 36 bases that are in frame from base 1. V lost 4 bases and J lost 5 bases, and the count of bases not matched to a germline gene is 0. Taken from the germline V gene, the CDR1 and CDR2 loops are MDHEN and SYDVKM. The data are from a study of blood T cells in healthy people across ages (dated by TCRdb to 2015 to 2017). General notes on the study: In model experiments, template switching captured roughly one uniquely barcoded TCR beta cDNA molecule for every two T cells. Age-related changes in TCR beta repertoire diversity were measured in the study by deep sequencing normalized with unique cDNA molecular identifiers. Donors were grouped into four age groups: young (average 16 years), middle-aged (less than 40), aged (approximately 58) and long-lived (82). For two donors (one aged 18 to 30 and one aged 80 or older), the study analyzed two additional independent replicas of 1 million unique cDNA reads from the same blood draw.

Broader findings and caveats from the paper: Compared with the aged group, more naive CD4+ T cells, fewer expanded clones and increased TCR diversity were shown by the long-lived group, suggesting age selection. Bulk unsorted PBMC profiling prevented conclusive comparison of naive and antigen-experienced compartments. Donor CMV infection status was unknown, potentially confounding age-related changes in expanded clonotypes. Observed TCR beta diversity per million T cells fell roughly linearly with age, and a significant reduction was already apparent by age roughly 41. Estimates of total diversity based on one million sequenced T cells were considered lower bounds and underestimates. The percentage of naive T cells measured by flow cytometry correlated strongly with observed TCR beta diversity.

Separately, the same data were catalogued under a study of T cells of mothers and their children. As described in the second report: Donors were nine systemically healthy Caucasian individuals: three mothers and their six children. cDNA synthesis used all of the extracted RNA, with 1.5 ug of RNA in each 15 ul reaction. In the second PCR, the M1S primer added sample barcodes and 2-4 random nucleotides. Over 9 million TCR beta CDR3 reads were obtained for each mother, and around 2.7 million reads were obtained for each child. Thymic selection shapes the output of TCR recombination in a similar way in related and unrelated pairs, and inherited differences have a minor effect. Normalized repertoire overlap in related mother-child pairs was always slightly higher than in unrelated mother-child pairs, but the difference was never significant. No persistent microchimeric T cell clones were found, with a detection sensitivity of approximately 94 clones per million clonotypes. Deep NGS was used in the study to compare the TCR beta repertoires of mothers and children and to look for features that separate related mother-child pairs from unrelated individuals. On average, the children were around 11 +/- 4 years old, while the mothers were roughly 36 +/- 4 years old. Libraries were sequenced on Illumina HiSeq 2000 with 100+100 nt paired-end reads after adapter ligation with NEBNext reagents. To prevent cross-contamination, the mother and child libraries were prepared a month apart and were sequenced in separate runs. For each donor, between roughly 450,000 and 2,200,000 distinct TCR beta clonotypes were identified. Naive TCR beta clonotypes were estimated from low-frequency clonotypes matched to each donor's FACS-determined naive share, without sorting.

The source is a boy younger than 18 in good health. Sequencing input: blood. The chain was built from TRBV28 and TRBJ2-5; TRBD1 matches 8 bases in the middle. The DNA sequence is TGTGCCAGCAGTTGGGACAGGGAGACCCAGTACTTC. Translation gives CASSWDRETQYF.